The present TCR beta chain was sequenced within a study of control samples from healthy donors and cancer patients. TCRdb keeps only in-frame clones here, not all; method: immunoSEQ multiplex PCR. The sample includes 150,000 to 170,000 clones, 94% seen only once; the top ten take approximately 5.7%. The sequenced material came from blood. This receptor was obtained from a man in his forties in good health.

The CDR3 DNA follows: TGTGCCAGCAGTGATGGACAGGGTCCACCCCTCCACTTT. Its protein is CASSDGQGPPLHF. J is TRBJ1-6 and V is TRBV6-1; TRBD1 agrees at 8 bases. This CDR3 region has 13 residues. The ends lost 3 bases at V and 11 bases at J; junction bases unmatched: 3. In germline, CDR1 is MNHNS, CDR2 SASEGT.